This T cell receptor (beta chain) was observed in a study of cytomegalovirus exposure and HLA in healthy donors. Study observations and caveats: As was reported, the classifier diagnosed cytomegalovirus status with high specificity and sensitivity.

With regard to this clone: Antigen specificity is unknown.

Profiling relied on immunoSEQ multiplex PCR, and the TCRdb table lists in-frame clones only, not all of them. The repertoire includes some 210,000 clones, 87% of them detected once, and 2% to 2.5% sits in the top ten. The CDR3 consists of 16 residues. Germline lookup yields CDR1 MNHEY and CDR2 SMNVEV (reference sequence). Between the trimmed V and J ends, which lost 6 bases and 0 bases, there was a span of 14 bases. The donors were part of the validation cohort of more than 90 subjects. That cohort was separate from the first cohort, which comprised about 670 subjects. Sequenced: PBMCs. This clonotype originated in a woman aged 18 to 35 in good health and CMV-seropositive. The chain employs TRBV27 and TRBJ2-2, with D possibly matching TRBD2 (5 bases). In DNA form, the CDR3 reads TGTGCCAGCAGACGAAGGAGCGGTGCGAACACCGGGGAGCTGTTTTTT. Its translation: CASRRRSGANTGELFF.